The 28 T cell receptor beta chains below come from one sample, sequenced in a study of neoadjuvant anti-PD-1 for oral cavity cancer. The time point is: after neoadjuvant nivolumab, at surgical resection. Clones were read by immunoSEQ multiplex PCR, and TCRdb kept only the in-frame ones, dropping some. Of 9,500 to 13,000 clones in the sample, around 60% were seen once. Here the sequenced sample was tumor tissue, taken after nivolumab (anti-PD-1) treatment. The source is a person between 40 and 80 years old with oral cavity squamous cell carcinoma.

This clone has only one observation. CDR3 DNA sequence: TGTGCCAGCAGGACTAGCGGGGGGGACAATGAGCAGTTCTTC. Protein sequence: CASRTSGGDNEQFF. The rearrangement joins TRBV25-1 to TRBJ2-1, with 14 bases that match TRBD2. Germline V gives CDR1 MGHDK, CDR2 SYGVNS. This CDR3 is built from 14 residues. V shed 6 bases and J 5 bases; nucleotides not matched to a gene: 0.

In its sample, this clone ranks as large (0.1 to 1%). The rearrangement joins TRBV7-9 to TRBJ2-1, with D possibly called TRBD1 or TRBD2 (6 bases each). Germline V lookup: CDR1 SEHNR, CDR2 FQNEAQ (reference sequence). Trimming left V 2 bases short and J 6 bases short, with 11 bases between. The CDR3 has 14 amino acids. The CDR3 DNA reads as TGTGCCAGCAGCTTAACGGGGGCGGGCAATGAGCAGTTCTTC. Translation: CASSLTGAGNEQFF. The entire variable domain, with the rest obtained from reference TRBV7-9 and TRBJ2-1, is as follows: DTGVSQNPRHKITKRGQNVTFRCDPISEHNRLYWYRQTLGQGPEFLTYFQNEAQLEKSRLLSDRFSAERPKGSFSTLEIQRTEQGDSAMYLCASSLTGAGNEQFFGPGTRLTVL.

This clone was found a few times. The chain joins TRBV5-1 to TRBJ2-2, with a weak D call TRBD1 (6 bases). In germline, CDR1 is SGHRS, CDR2 YFSETQ. Trimming cost V 3 bases and J 5 bases, with 8 bases left between them. This CDR3 comprises 13 residues. Written as DNA, the CDR3 is TGCGCCAGCAGCTGGACAGTTACCGGGGAGCTGTTTTTT. This translates into CASSWTVTGELFF.

This chain connects TRBV7-6 to TRBJ2-7, with D hard to call. This CDR3 contains 12 residues. Trimming removed 5 bases at V and 7 bases at J, with 12 bases between. Germline V gives CDR1 SGHVS, CDR2 FNYEAQ. The CDR3 nucleotides read TGTGCCAGCAGCCCTGATTCAGTGGAGCAGTACTTC. Translated, it gives CASSPDSVEQYF.

The V gene is TRBV9, the J gene TRBJ1-1; D remains unclear. The germline V and J ends were trimmed by 2 bases and 6 bases, with 17 bases remaining between them. The CDR3 is 15 amino acids. CDR1 is SGDLS, CDR2 YYNGEE, per germline. CDR3 DNA: TGTGCCAGCAGCGTCTACAGTTTGGGGAGGGCTGAAGCTTTCTTT. Translated, it gives CASSVYSLGRAEAFF.

This clone is labeled as medium-sized. The chain combines TRBV19 with TRBJ1-3, with D unclear. The V gene's germline CDR1 is LNHDA and CDR2 SQIVND (reference sequence). Deletions cut 4 bases from V and 5 bases from J, with 15 bases between. This CDR3 comprises 15 residues. The CDR3 nucleotides read TGTGCCAGTAGTAGAACACCTCGGATCCGAAACACCATATATTTT. Translating it yields CASSRTPRIRNTIYF.

This chain links TRBV7-2 with TRBJ2-7; the D gene is possibly TRBD2 (5 bases). The CDR3 spans 15 residues. Germline CDR1 reads SGHTA; CDR2 reads FQGNSA. Trimming left V 3 bases short and J 5 bases short, with 17 bases between. The DNA of the CDR3 is TGTGCCAGCAGCTTGCGTGGGCTAGCTTACCACGAGCAGTACTTC. It specifies CASSLRGLAYHEQYF. The full variable domain, rest sourced from reference TRBV7-2 and TRBJ2-7, is GAGVSQSPSNKVTEKGKDVELRCDPISGHTALYWYRQSLGQGLEFLIYFQGNSAPDKSGLPSDRFSAERTGGSVSTLTIQRTQQEDSAVYLCASSLRGLAYHEQYFGPGTRLTVT.

The chain links TRBV28 to TRBJ1-1, with a tentative D call TRBD1 (5 bases). V shed 6 bases and J shed 4 bases, with 18 bases lying between them. The CDR3 totals 15 residues. The germline V gene encodes CDR1 MDHEN and CDR2 SYDVKM. The CDR3 loop is CASRFLGFGGTEAFF. CDR3 in DNA: TGTGCCAGCAGATTCCTCGGATTCGGGGGCACTGAAGCTTTCTTT.

The rearrangement uses TRBV11-2 and TRBJ2-1; D call uncertain. V lost 2 bases, J lost 2 bases, and 13 bases lay in between. The germline V gene encodes CDR1 SGHAT and CDR2 FQNNGV. This CDR3 spans 16 amino acids. CDR3 protein: CASSLSRARPYNEQFF. CDR3 DNA sequence: TGTGCCAGCAGCTTATCACGGGCGAGACCCTACAATGAGCAGTTCTTC.

The rearrangement links TRBV7-8 to TRBJ1-6, with D maybe TRBD1 (5 bases). The CDR3 loop spans 15 amino acids. Germline V CDR1 and CDR2: SGHVS, FQNEAQ. The V end was cut by 2 bases, the J end by 5 bases, with 10 bases between. In DNA form, the CDR3 reads TGTGCCAGCAGCTTAAGGCAGGGTGATAATTCACCCCTCCACTTT. This sequence encodes CASSLRQGDNSPLHF.

The table lists this clone with a few counts. J is TRBJ2-7 and V is TRBV25-1, with 12 nucleotides matching TRBD2. The CDR3 covers 12 residues. V lost 11 bases, J lost 6 bases, and 5 bases stayed unmatched. Germline-derived CDR1 and CDR2 are MGHDK and SYGVNS. The DNA of the CDR3 is TGTGCCGCCAAGGGACTAGCGGGCGAGCAGTACTTC. Its protein product is CAAKGLAGEQYF.

By its share, this clone is medium-sized (0.01 to 0.1%). The DNA of the CDR3 is TGTGCCAGCAGTCCTCCGGACAGGGTTTACTACAATGAGCAGTTCTTC. It translates to CASSPPDRVYYNEQFF. V usage is TRBV27 and J usage is TRBJ2-1; 8 positions agree with TRBD1. This CDR3 has 16 residues. V gave up 5 bases and J gave up 3 bases; unmatched junction bases: 9. Germline V lookup: CDR1 MNHEY, CDR2 SMNVEV (reference sequence).

CDR3 in DNA: TGTGCCAGCAGCTTGAAACAAAACACTGAAGCTTTCTTT. This gives the protein CASSLKQNTEAFF. The chain is built from TRBV5-4 and TRBJ1-1; D gene unclear. CDR1 is SGHNT and CDR2 is YYREEE in the germline V gene (reference sequence). Trimming removed 1 base at V and 2 bases at J, with 6 bases between. This CDR3 is 13 amino acids long. The entire variable domain, with the rest obtained from reference TRBV5-4 and TRBJ1-1, is as follows: ETGVTQSPTHLIKTRGQQVTLRCSSQSGHNTVSWYQQALGQGPQFIFQYYREEENGRGNFPPRFSGLQFPNYSSELNVNALELDDSALYLCASSLKQNTEAFFGQGTRLTVV.

The table lists this clone with a few counts. Germline is not matched at one junction end, which may reflect a read error. The chain combines TRBV7-6 with TRBJ2-1; the match to TRBD2 covers 13 bases. The CDR3 spans 16 residues. Per the germline V gene, CDR1 is SGHVS and CDR2 is FNYEAQ. The CDR3 region has the DNA TGTGCCAGCACCTTACTACTAGCGGGGGGGCAAGATGAGCAGTTCTTC. The encoded protein is CASTLLLAGGQDEQFF.

The rearrangement uses TRBV19 and TRBJ1-6, with D tentatively TRBD1 (5 bases). V lost 4 bases, J lost 0 bases, and 7 bases lay in between. The CDR3 is 15 residues long. In germline, CDR1 is LNHDA, CDR2 SQIVND (reference sequence). The CDR3 reads CASSRQSSYNSPLHF. The DNA of the CDR3 is TGTGCCAGTAGTAGACAGAGCTCCTATAATTCACCCCTCCACTTT.

The chain links TRBV27 to TRBJ2-2; maybe TRBD2 (6 bases). The germline V gene encodes CDR1 MNHEY and CDR2 SMNVEV (reference sequence). Between the trimmed V and J ends, which lost 1 base and 5 bases, there was a span of 14 bases. This CDR3 comprises 16 residues. Here the CDR3 DNA reads TGTGCCAGCAGTTTATTTGGGCCCGGGGGAACCGGGGAGCTGTTTTTT. Amino acids: CASSLFGPGGTGELFF.

The V gene is TRBV7-8, the J gene TRBJ2-4; TRBD2 matches at 9 bases. The V gene end was trimmed by 4 bases and the J gene end by 9 bases; junction bases not matched to a gene: 13. The CDR3 is made up of 16 amino acids. Germline CDR1 is SGHVS and CDR2 is FQNEAQ. The CDR3 region has the DNA TGTGCCAGCAGCTGGACCGTGGGAGCGGGAGGCACCATTCAGTACTTC. Residues: CASSWTVGAGGTIQYF.

This chain uses TRBV5-5 with TRBJ2-5; D is unclear. Germline CDR1 reads SGHKS; CDR2 reads YYEKEE (reference sequence). The germline V and J ends were trimmed by 5 bases and 5 bases, with 7 bases remaining between them. The CDR3 runs 11 residues. The CDR3 loop reads CASSRTETQYF. The CDR3 DNA sequence: TGTGCCAGCAGTCGTACGGAGACCCAGTACTTC.

This clone was seen only once. V and J are TRBV6-5 and TRBJ1-5; D not certain. CDR3 size: 14 residues. Germline V gives CDR1 MNHEY, CDR2 SVGAGI. V lost 2 bases and J lost 2, with 7 bases in between. The CDR3 coding sequence is TGTGCCAGCAGTTACCACGGCGGCAATCAGCCCCAGCATTTT. Its protein is CASSYHGGNQPQHF.

V gene TRBV7-8 combines with J gene TRBJ2-3; 14 bases agree with TRBD2. The CDR3 is 16 residues long. Looked up from germline, CDR1 is SGHVS and CDR2 is FQNEAQ. The ends lost 3 bases at V and 3 bases at J; junction bases unmatched: 2. CDR3 residues: CASSLWTSGGTDTQYF. The CDR3 region has the DNA TGTGCCAGCAGCTTGTGGACTAGCGGGGGGACAGATACGCAGTATTTT.

The chain links TRBV28 to TRBJ1-4; D is unresolved. CDR3 length equals 13 residues. V lost 6 bases and J lost 0, with 5 bases in between. The germline V gene has CDR1 MDHEN and CDR2 SYDVKM. CDR3 region: CASRDPTNEKLFF. The CDR3 coding sequence is TGTGCCAGCAGGGACCCAACTAATGAAAAACTGTTTTTT. The full variable domain, in which reference TRBV28 and TRBJ1-4 provide the parts outside the CDR3, is DVKVTQSSRYLVKRTGEKVFLECVQDMDHENMFWYRQDPGLGLRLIYFSYDVKMKEKGDIPEGYSVSREKKERFSLILESASTNQTSMYLCASRDPTNEKLFFGSGTQLSVL.

The chain joins TRBV5-5 to TRBJ2-6; D is possibly TRBD1 (6 bases). The CDR3 totals 16 residues. Germline CDR1 reads SGHKS; CDR2 reads YYEKEE (reference sequence). Deletions cut 5 bases from V and 1 base from J, with 13 bases between. The CDR3 loop reads CASRPTGGSGANVLTF. The CDR3, as DNA: TGTGCCAGCAGGCCGACAGGCGGGTCTGGGGCCAACGTCCTGACTTTC.

The V and J genes are TRBV2 and TRBJ2-7; no reliable D call. The germline CDR1 and CDR2 sequences are SNHLY and FYNNEI. This CDR3 is 14 amino acids long. V lost 3 bases and J lost 6, with 15 bases in between. The DNA of the CDR3 is TGTGCCAGCAGTGAGGGCCCAGGTCCCTCCGAGCAGTACTTC. Protein: CASSEGPGPSEQYF.

J is TRBJ1-5 and V is TRBV11-2; the D is unclear. The CDR3 is made up of 15 amino acids. Germline CDR1 is SGHAT and CDR2 is FQNNGV. The V and J ends lost 5 bases and 2 bases respectively, with 13 bases between them. For the CDR3, the DNA is TGTGCCAGCAGCCGAGAATCCGGACGCAATCAGCCCCAGCATTTT. As protein: CASSRESGRNQPQHF.

This clone was seen only a few times. As DNA, the CDR3 is TGTGCCAGCAGTCCCATGGACAGAAGATACGAGCAGTACTTC. Its translation: CASSPMDRRYEQYF. The rearrangement joins TRBV27 to TRBJ2-7; D might be TRBD1 (6 bases). V gave up 5 bases and J gave up 4 bases, with 15 bases separating them. In germline, CDR1 is MNHEY, CDR2 SMNVEV (reference sequence). The length of the CDR3 is 14 residues.

The chain is built from TRBV5-5 and TRBJ2-1; 9 bases agree with TRBD1. The germline gives CDR1 SGHKS, CDR2 YYEKEE (reference sequence). Unmatched junction bases numbered 3, after V lost 2 bases and J lost 9 bases. The CDR3 is made up of 13 amino acids. CDR3 nucleotides: TGTGCCAGCAGCTTCAGGACAGGGGTTGAGCAGTTCTTC. Translated, it gives CASSFRTGVEQFF. Full variable domain (outside the CDR3, taken from reference TRBV5-5 and TRBJ2-1): DAGVTQSPTHLIKTRGQQVTLRCSPISGHKSVSWYQQVLGQGPQFIFQYYEKEERGRGNFPDRFSARQFPNYSSELNVNALLLGDSALYLCASSFRTGVEQFFGPGTRLTVL.

Comments on this clone: In the same sample, other DNA sequences code for this CDR3. The chain carries TRBV7-6 and TRBJ2-1; 7 bases map to TRBD2. CDR1 SGHVS and CDR2 FNYEAQ come from the germline V gene. V shed 3 bases and J 6 bases; nucleotides not matched to a gene: 11. The CDR3 has 16 residues. This CDR3 is CASSFTSVPRVNEQFF. In DNA form, the CDR3 reads TGTGCCAGCAGCTTTACTAGCGTCCCAAGAGTCAATGAGCAGTTCTTC.

The rearrangement joins TRBV11-3 to TRBJ2-1; TRBD2 aligns across 13 bases. This CDR3 contains 14 residues. The germline V gene has CDR1 SGHNT and CDR2 YENEEA. Trimming at V came to 5 bases and at J to 11 bases, leaving 6 bases not matched to a gene. CDR3 in DNA: TGTGCCAGCAGCCCCGGGACTAGCGGGATTCAGCAGTTCTTC. Residues: CASSPGTSGIQQFF.